This T cell receptor (beta chain) was identified in a study of PD-L1 blockade in urothelial cancer. In the study overall: Once treatment had started, blood was analyzed at 3 weeks (second dose) and again at 6 weeks.

Germline V gene data show CDR1 as SGHRS and CDR2 as YFSETQ. V gave up 0 bases and J gave up 4 bases, with 13 bases separating them. The CDR3 contains 15 residues. Whole-study findings and limits: Durable-benefit patients expanded tumor-associated blood clones more at 3 weeks.

TCRdb's table, derived via immunoSEQ multiplex PCR, lists solely in-frame clones and lacks some. The sample records around 80,000 clones, around 87% being singletons. Of note for this clone: Its antigen is unidentified.

The specimen comprised PBMCs, sampled around atezolizumab (anti-PD-L1) treatment. The chain couples TRBV5-1 to TRBJ1-2; D perhaps matches TRBD1 (5 bases). The clonotype comes from a woman in her 70s with urothelial cancer. The CDR3 here is CASSLEGLNLYGYTF. CDR3 coding DNA: TGCGCCAGCAGCTTGGAGGGGTTGAACCTCTATGGCTACACCTTC.